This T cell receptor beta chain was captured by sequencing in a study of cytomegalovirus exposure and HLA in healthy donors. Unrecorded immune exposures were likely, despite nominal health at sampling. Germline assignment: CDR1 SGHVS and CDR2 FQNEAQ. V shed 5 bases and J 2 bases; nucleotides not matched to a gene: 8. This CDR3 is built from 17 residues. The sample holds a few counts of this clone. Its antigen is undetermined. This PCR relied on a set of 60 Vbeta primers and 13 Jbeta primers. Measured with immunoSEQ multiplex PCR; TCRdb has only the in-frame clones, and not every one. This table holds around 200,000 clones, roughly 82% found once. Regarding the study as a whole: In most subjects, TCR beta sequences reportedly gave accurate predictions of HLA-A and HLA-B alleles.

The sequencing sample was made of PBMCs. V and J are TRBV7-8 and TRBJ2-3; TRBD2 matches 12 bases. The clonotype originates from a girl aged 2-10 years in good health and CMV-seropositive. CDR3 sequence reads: CASSVAGLAGVTDTQYF. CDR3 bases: TGTGCCAGCAGCGTTGCGGGACTAGCGGGCGTCACAGATACGCAGTATTTT.